The 27 T cell receptor beta chains below all came from one sample that was sequenced in a study of T cell responses to AZD1222 COVID-19 vaccine (dated by TCRdb to 2020 to 2022). The time point label, as the study defines it: baseline before first vaccination. Library preparation used the immunoSEQ multiplex PCR assay. Held by TCRdb, this immuneACCESS table contains in-frame sequences only and omits some clones. Under half of the omission traces to an unresolved V gene where checked; the cause of the rest is unknown. This sample lists 140,000 to 150,000 clones; approximately 83% were detected once. In total, the top ten clones hold more than 7% of the sample. The sample was peripheral blood, taken on day 0 of AZD1222 vaccination. These receptors all come from an adult in good health.

This clone was observed a few times. V gene TRBV11-2 combines with J gene TRBJ2-1; TRBD2 agrees at 8 bases. This CDR3 is 15 amino acids long. Germline V CDR1 and CDR2: SGHAT, FQNNGV. The ends lost 4 bases at V and 6 bases at J; junction bases unmatched: 8. The CDR3 DNA reads TGTGCCAGCAGCTCAACTAGCGGTGCTGGCAATGAGCAGTTCTTC. Translation: CASSSTSGAGNEQFF.

The chain is built from TRBV7-9 and TRBJ1-3; D call uncertain. This CDR3 has 12 residues. Germline CDR1 and CDR2: SEHNR and FQNEAQ (reference sequence). The ends were cut back, 2 bases at V and 1 base at J, with 0 bases in the middle. The CDR3 is CASSLSGNTIYF. For the CDR3, the DNA is TGTGCCAGCAGCTTATCTGGAAACACCATATATTTT.

The chain couples TRBV30 to TRBJ1-6; weak D call: TRBD1 (5 bases). There are 12 residues in the CDR3. Germline V gene data show CDR1 as GTSNPN and CDR2 as SVGIG (reference sequence). V was pared by 5 bases and J by 5 bases, with 7 bases between. The CDR3 nucleotides read TGTGCCTGGCGGGGGAATAATTCACCCCTCCACTTT. Its translation is CAWRGNNSPLHF.

This chain uses TRBV13 with TRBJ2-3, with 10 positions matching TRBD2. Germline values: CDR1 PRHDT, CDR2 FYEKMQ (reference sequence). The CDR3 is made up of 14 amino acids. The J segment lost 11 bases and the V segment lost 5 bases, leaving 10 bases of the junction unmatched. This chain's CDR3 is CASSGDLAGDQQYF. The CDR3 DNA reads as TGTGCCAGCAGCGGGGATCTAGCGGGAGACCAGCAGTATTTT.

The chain is built from TRBV9 and TRBJ1-2, with 7 bases lining up with TRBD1. The trim removed 3 bases at V and 7 bases at J, leaving 12 bases unmatched. Germline assignment: CDR1 SGDLS and CDR2 YYNGEE. The CDR3 has 15 amino acids. The CDR3 sequence: CASSGDAGGVRGYTF. CDR3 DNA: TGTGCCAGCAGCGGAGACGCAGGGGGGGTTCGTGGCTACACCTTC.

The chain uses TRBV7-9 and TRBJ2-3; 9 bases are shared with TRBD1. The V gene end was trimmed by 3 bases and the J gene end by 4 bases; junction bases not matched to a gene: 5. Germline assignment: CDR1 SEHNR and CDR2 FQNEAQ (reference sequence). This CDR3 spans 15 amino acids. As DNA, the CDR3 is TGTGCCAGCAGCTTGGTACAGGGGGCCTCAGATACGCAGTATTTT. This sequence encodes CASSLVQGASDTQYF. The whole variable domain, remainder taken from reference TRBV7-9 and TRBJ2-3, is DTGVSQNPRHKITKRGQNVTFRCDPISEHNRLYWYRQTLGQGPEFLTYFQNEAQLEKSRLLSDRFSAERPKGSFSTLEIQRTEQGDSAMYLCASSLVQGASDTQYFGPGTRLTVL.

This clone is a singleton in its sample. V gene TRBV7-8 combines with J gene TRBJ2-1; no firm D call. V lost 5 bases and J 4 bases, leaving 3 bases between the germline ends. The germline V gene has CDR1 SGHVS and CDR2 FQNEAQ. The CDR3 runs to 11 residues. The CDR3 nucleotides are TGTGCCAGCAGCCCGTACAATGAGCAGTTCTTC. Protein sequence: CASSPYNEQFF.

The chain employs TRBV24-1 and TRBJ2-3; TRBD2 is a possible D gene (6 bases). The V end was cut by 4 bases, the J end by 7 bases, with 17 bases between. This CDR3 comprises 15 residues. Germline CDR1 reads KGHDR; CDR2 reads SFDVKD. Written as DNA, the CDR3 is TGTGCCACCAGTGAAATCGGGAGCCAAGGGTATACGCAGTATTTT. This translates into CATSEIGSQGYTQYF.

The genes are TRBV4-1 and TRBJ1-2; 8 nucleotides line up with TRBD1. V dropped 6 bases and J dropped 4; count of bases not matched to a gene: 4. This CDR3 is 13 amino acids long. CDR1 is MGHRA and CDR2 is YSYEKL in the germline V gene. Here the CDR3 reads CASSRDRGYGYTF. As DNA, the CDR3 is TGCGCCAGCAGTCGCGACAGGGGCTATGGCTACACCTTC.

The chain employs TRBV6-2 or TRBV6-3 and TRBJ1-2; D unclear. Germline V gene lookup returns CDR1 MNHEY and CDR2 SVGEGT. V was clipped by 0 bases and J by 0 bases, with 8 bases between them. The length of the CDR3 is 15 residues. The CDR3 nucleotides read TGTGCCAGCAGTTACTCCATCGGAGCTAACTATGGCTACACCTTC. It yields the protein CASSYSIGANYGYTF.

This sequence joins TRBV20-1 and TRBJ2-5; possibly TRBD1 for D (5 bases). CDR1 is DFQATT and CDR2 is SNEGSKA in the germline V gene (reference sequence). The CDR3 length is 11 residues. With 3 bases removed from V and 5 bases from J, the gap between germline ends came to 7 bases. CDR3 nucleotide sequence: TGCAGTGCTAGTCAGGGTGAGACCCAGTACTTC. It codes for CSASQGETQYF.

The chain recombines TRBV30 with TRBJ1-2, with a possible D match to TRBD1 (5 bases). The germline gives CDR1 GTSNPN, CDR2 SVGIG (reference sequence). V was cut by 8 bases and J by 0 bases, with 13 bases left in between. The CDR3 spans 13 residues. The CDR3 DNA follows: TGTGCCGGCCCCGACAGATCTAACTATGGCTACACCTTC. As protein: CAGPDRSNYGYTF.

This clone has just a few counts. This rearrangement joins TRBV4-2 to TRBJ2-1, with TRBD2 as a possible D gene (7 bases). The V gene lost 4 bases and the J gene lost 5 bases, with 15 bases spanning the gap. The length of the CDR3 is 15 residues. The germline CDR1 and CDR2 sequences are LGHNA and YNFKEQ. The CDR3 sequence: CASSLGGATNNEQFF. The CDR3 region has the DNA TGTGCCAGCAGCCTAGGGGGGGCTACCAACAATGAGCAGTTCTTC.

The gene calls are TRBV6-5 and TRBJ2-1; maybe TRBD1 (6 bases). This CDR3 is built from 16 residues. V was shortened by 0 bases and J by 9 bases, with 18 bases between the two germline ends. The germline CDR1 and CDR2 sequences are MNHEY and SVGAGI. CDR3 sequence (DNA): TGTGCCAGCAGTTACTCGTGGGGGAGCCAGGGGCGTGAGCAGTTCTTC. Its translation is CASSYSWGSQGREQFF.

This chain uses TRBV2 with TRBJ2-2; a possible D gene is TRBD2 (6 bases). Trimming removed 7 bases from V and 2 bases from J, with 11 bases in between. This CDR3 contains 14 residues. Germline V gene lookup returns CDR1 SNHLY and CDR2 FYNNEI. The DNA for the CDR3 is TGTGCCAGCATAGGGACTGAAAACACCGGGGAGCTGTTTTTT. It translates to CASIGTENTGELFF.

This chain connects TRBV2 to TRBJ1-3; D call uncertain. Deletions cut 4 bases from V and 2 bases from J, with 6 bases between. Per the germline V gene, CDR1 is SNHLY and CDR2 is FYNNEI. The CDR3 extends over 13 amino acids. CDR3 amino acids: CASSAGPGNTIYF. In nucleotides, the CDR3 is TGTGCCAGCAGTGCAGGTCCTGGAAACACCATATATTTT.

The chain couples TRBV9 to TRBJ1-6, with D unresolved. The CDR3 has 14 residues. Germline-derived CDR1 and CDR2 are SGDLS and YYNGEE. V was pared by 4 bases and J by 7 bases, with 12 bases between. The CDR3, as DNA: TGTGCCAGCAGCTCGACCCCCCAGAATTCACCCCTCCACTTT. As protein: CASSSTPQNSPLHF.

The chain joins TRBV5-6 to TRBJ1-2; 8 nucleotides line up with TRBD1. The CDR3 consists of 13 residues. CDR1 and CDR2 from the germline V gene are SGHDT and YYEEEE. V lost 5 bases to trimming and J lost 8 bases; unmatched junction nucleotides: 8. This chain's CDR3 is CASRYGQGKGYTF. The CDR3 nucleotides read TGTGCCAGCAGATACGGACAGGGTAAGGGCTACACCTTC.

The rearrangement joins TRBV12-3 or TRBV12-4 to TRBJ1-5; D perhaps matches TRBD1 (6 bases). This CDR3 is built from 13 residues. With 7 bases removed from V and 7 bases from J, the gap between germline ends came to 14 bases. The CDR3: CASTAGVVQPQHF. CDR3 bases: TGTGCCAGCACGGCAGGGGTTGTGCAGCCCCAGCATTTT.

This chain links TRBV29-1 with TRBJ1-4; D uncertain. The germline V gene encodes CDR1 SQVTM and CDR2 ANQGSEA. V was cut by 4 bases and J by 1 base, with 10 bases left in between. The CDR3 runs 14 residues. CDR3 sequence (DNA): TGCAGCGTTGTTGGATCCGGAACTAATGAAAAACTGTTTTTT. Translation gives CSVVGSGTNEKLFF.

The chain is built from TRBV5-1 and TRBJ2-3; 9 positions match TRBD1. Trimming at V came to 3 bases and at J to 4 bases, leaving 3 bases not matched to a gene. The germline gives CDR1 SGHRS, CDR2 YFSETQ. This CDR3 contains 14 residues. DNA for the CDR3: TGCGCCAGCAGCTCAGGGACAGGGTCAGATACGCAGTATTTT. Encoded protein: CASSSGTGSDTQYF.

The chain uses TRBV28 and TRBJ1-4, with D uncertain. Germline V lookup: CDR1 MDHEN, CDR2 SYDVKM. Deletions cut 6 bases from V and 8 bases from J, with 13 bases between. This CDR3 region has 13 residues. CDR3 protein: CASRRPSREKLFF. CDR3 nucleotide sequence: TGTGCCAGCAGGCGGCCCTCTAGGGAAAAACTGTTTTTT.

V usage is TRBV4-1 and J usage is TRBJ2-5; 10 bases are a match to TRBD1. With V trimmed by 1 base and J by 5 bases, 4 bases remained unmatched. The CDR3 sequence is 15 residues long. The V gene's germline CDR1 is MGHRA and CDR2 YSYEKL. This CDR3 is CASSQGQGARETQYF. The DNA of the CDR3 is TGCGCCAGCAGCCAAGGACAGGGGGCGCGGGAGACCCAGTACTTC.

The chain is built from TRBV7-2 and TRBJ2-7; 8 bases agree with TRBD2. Germline V CDR1 and CDR2: SGHTA, FQGNSA. Unmatched junction bases numbered 10, after V lost 4 bases and J lost 5 bases. This CDR3 has 15 residues. Here the CDR3 DNA reads TGTGCCAGCAGCTCGGGAGGGGCGCAGATCCACGAGCAGTACTTC. Translation: CASSSGGAQIHEQYF.

The V and J genes are TRBV5-6 and TRBJ1-2; D unresolved. CDR1 is SGHDT and CDR2 is YYEEEE in the germline V gene. Trimming cost V 4 bases and J 10 bases, with 17 bases left between them. The CDR3 covers 13 residues. In nucleotides, the CDR3 is TGTGCCAGCAGCCCGGTTTTTGCGGATGACTACACCTTC. The encoded protein is CASSPVFADDYTF.

The chain carries TRBV6-5 and TRBJ1-2, with TRBD1 matching 8 bases. The CDR3 is made up of 14 amino acids. Germline loops: CDR1 MNHEY, CDR2 SVGAGI. The trim removed 5 bases at V and 2 bases at J, leaving 4 bases unmatched. CDR3 protein: CASSQGDRNYGYTF. CDR3 nucleotide sequence: TGTGCCAGCAGTCAGGGGGACAGGAACTATGGCTACACCTTC.

The chain carries TRBV7-9 and TRBJ1-1, with TRBD1 identical over 10 bases. Looked up from germline, CDR1 is SEHNR and CDR2 is FQNEAQ (reference sequence). V lost 5 bases and J lost 0; bases outside the gene matches: 3. The CDR3 spans 15 residues. DNA for the CDR3: TGTGCCAGCAGCGAGACAGGGGGCTTGAACACTGAAGCTTTCTTT. Protein: CASSETGGLNTEAFF.